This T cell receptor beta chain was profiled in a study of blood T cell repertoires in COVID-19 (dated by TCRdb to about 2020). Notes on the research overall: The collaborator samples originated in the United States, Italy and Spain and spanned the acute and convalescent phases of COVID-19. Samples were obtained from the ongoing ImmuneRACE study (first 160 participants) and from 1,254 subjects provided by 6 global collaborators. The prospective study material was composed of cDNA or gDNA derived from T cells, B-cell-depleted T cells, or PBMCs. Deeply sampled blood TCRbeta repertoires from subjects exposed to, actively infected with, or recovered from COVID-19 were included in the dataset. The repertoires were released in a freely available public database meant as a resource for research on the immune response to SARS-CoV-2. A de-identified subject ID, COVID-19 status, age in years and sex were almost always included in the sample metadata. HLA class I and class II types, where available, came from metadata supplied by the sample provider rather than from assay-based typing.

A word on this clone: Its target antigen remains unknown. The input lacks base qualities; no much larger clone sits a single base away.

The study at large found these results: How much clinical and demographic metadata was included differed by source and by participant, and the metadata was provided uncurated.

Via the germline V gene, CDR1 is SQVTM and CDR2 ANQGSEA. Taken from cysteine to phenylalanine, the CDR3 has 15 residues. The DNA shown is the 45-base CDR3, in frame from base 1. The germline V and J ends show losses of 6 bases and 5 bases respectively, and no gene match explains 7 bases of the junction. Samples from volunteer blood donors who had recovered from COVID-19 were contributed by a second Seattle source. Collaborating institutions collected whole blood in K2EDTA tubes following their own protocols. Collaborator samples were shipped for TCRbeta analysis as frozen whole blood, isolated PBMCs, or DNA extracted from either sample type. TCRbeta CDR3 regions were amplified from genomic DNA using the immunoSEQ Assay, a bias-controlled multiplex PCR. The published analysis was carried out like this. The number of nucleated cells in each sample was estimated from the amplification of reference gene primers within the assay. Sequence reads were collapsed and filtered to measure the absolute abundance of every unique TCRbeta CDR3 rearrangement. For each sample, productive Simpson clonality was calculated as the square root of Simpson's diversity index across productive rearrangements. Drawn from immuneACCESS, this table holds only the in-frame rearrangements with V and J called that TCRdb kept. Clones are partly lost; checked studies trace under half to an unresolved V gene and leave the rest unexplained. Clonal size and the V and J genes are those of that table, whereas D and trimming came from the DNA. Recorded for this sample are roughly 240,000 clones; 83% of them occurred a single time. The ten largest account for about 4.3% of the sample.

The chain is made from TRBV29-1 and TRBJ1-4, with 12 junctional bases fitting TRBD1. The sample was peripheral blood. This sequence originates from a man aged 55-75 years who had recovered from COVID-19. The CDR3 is CSVGDRGLPNEKLFF. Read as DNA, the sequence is TGCAGCGTCGGGGACAGGGGGCTCCCAAATGAAAAACTGTTTTTT.